Given below is one TCR beta chain in context. Its antigen is not identified. This sample was taken from a study of vaccination effects on CD4 cells after COVID-19. In the study overall: It was two doses of either the BNT162b2 or mRNA-1273 vaccine that participants received. Two convalescent patients provided samples 16 days and one week prevaccination.

The data were produced by immunoSEQ multiplex PCR, yet TCRdb's version contains in-frame clones alone and is incomplete. The sample lists 55,000 to 90,000 clones, around 70% occurring once. Before any sequencing was done, the ViraFEST assay used viral peptide pools to expand antigen-specific CD4+ T cells. CD4+ T cell isolation took place after 10 days of culture. The person acquired a PCR-confirmed SARS-CoV-2 infection between March and December 2020. The germline gives CDR1 LGHDT, CDR2 YNNKEL (reference sequence). Trimming pared 2 bases from V and 0 bases from J, leaving 18 bases between. The CDR3 runs to 18 residues.

The clonotype was recovered from a human donor who had a prior SARS-CoV-2 infection. The rearrangement joins TRBV3-1 (or the pseudogene TRBV3-2) to TRBJ2-3; tentatively, D is TRBD1 (5 bases). The sequences come from CD4+ T cells from PBMCs cultured with HIV peptides, collected before COVID-19 vaccination. Subset described: HIV-1 Nef peptide pool negative control/reference culture. The CDR3, as DNA: TGTGCCAGCAGCCAAACGGTTTGGCCACAGGTTAGCACAGATACGCAGTATTTT. This gives the protein CASSQTVWPQVSTDTQYF.